Detailed here is one TCR beta chain. The CDR3 is made up of 12 amino acids. The germline V gene encodes CDR1 GTSNPN and CDR2 SVGIG (reference sequence). The V gene lost 4 bases and the J gene lost 18 bases, with 19 bases spanning the gap. The data derive from a study of T cell responses to AZD1222 COVID-19 vaccine. Clones were sequenced by immunoSEQ multiplex PCR, and TCRdb holds only the in-frame ones, with some missing. The top ten hold 7.5% of the sample, which has under 150,000 clones, roughly 84% seen once. The gene calls are TRBV30 and TRBJ1-6; D not certain. This sequence was found in an adult in good health. Material: peripheral blood, obtained on day 0 of AZD1222 vaccination. The DNA of the CDR3 is TGTGCCTGGATTGCAGGTAGAAAGGTGGCCCACTTT. Translation gives CAWIAGRKVAHF.